This T cell receptor beta chain was found in a study of Ad26.COV2.S vaccination and SARS-CoV-2 variants. Study summary: Donor joined the COV1001 Ad26.COV2.S trial arm.

The treatment is: about 20 received Ad26.COV2.S at low or high dose, single or two shots; 5 received placebo; per-sample allocation not given. On day 63 after the first injection, vaccine and placebo recipients gave samples. This person who donated was an adult of 18-55 years in Boston. Sequencing used immunoSEQ multiplex PCR; TCRdb keeps in-frame clones, though not all of them. The sample records fewer than 400,000 clones, 89% being singletons. This clone came up once. Germline V lookup: CDR1 KGHDR, CDR2 SFDVKD. V was clipped by 2 bases and J by 4 bases; unmatched bases: 10. The CDR3 has 18 amino acids.

The sequences come from peripheral blood, collected in a trial of Ad26.COV2.S vaccine versus placebo. This TCR came from a person between 18 and 65 years old who received the Ad26.COV2.S COVID-19 vaccine or a placebo. The chain carries TRBV24-1 and TRBJ2-1; 10 bases align to TRBD1. The CDR3 DNA is TGTGCCACCAGTGATTCACGGACAGGGGGTGTCTCGTACAATGAGCAGTTCTTC. As protein: CATSDSRTGGVSYNEQFF.